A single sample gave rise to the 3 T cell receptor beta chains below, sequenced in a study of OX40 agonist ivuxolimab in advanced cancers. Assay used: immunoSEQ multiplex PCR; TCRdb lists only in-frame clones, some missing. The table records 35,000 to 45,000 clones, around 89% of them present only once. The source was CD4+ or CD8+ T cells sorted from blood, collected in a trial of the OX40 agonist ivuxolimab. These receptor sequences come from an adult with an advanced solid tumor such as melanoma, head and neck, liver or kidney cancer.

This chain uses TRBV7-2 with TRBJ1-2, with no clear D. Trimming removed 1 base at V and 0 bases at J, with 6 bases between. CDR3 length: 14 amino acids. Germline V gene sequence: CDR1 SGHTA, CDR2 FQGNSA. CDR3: CASSLGSANYGYTF. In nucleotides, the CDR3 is TGTGCCAGCAGCTTAGGGTCAGCTAACTATGGCTACACCTTC.

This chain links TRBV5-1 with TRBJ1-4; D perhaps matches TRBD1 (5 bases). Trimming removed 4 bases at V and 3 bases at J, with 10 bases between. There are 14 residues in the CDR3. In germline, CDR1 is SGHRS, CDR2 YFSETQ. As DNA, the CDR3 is TGCGCCAGCAGCATGACAGCCCCTAATGAAAAACTGTTTTTT. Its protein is CASSMTAPNEKLFF. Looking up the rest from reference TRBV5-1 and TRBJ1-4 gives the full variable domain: KAGVTQTPRYLIKTRGQQVTLSCSPISGHRSVSWYQQTPGQGLQFLFEYFSETQRNKGNFPGRFSGRQFSNSRSEMNVSTLELGDSALYLCASSMTAPNEKLFFGSGTQLSVL.

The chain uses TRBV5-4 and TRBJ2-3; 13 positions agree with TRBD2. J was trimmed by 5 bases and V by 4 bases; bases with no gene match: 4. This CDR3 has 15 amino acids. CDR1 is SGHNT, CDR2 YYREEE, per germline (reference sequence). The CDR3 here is CASSPGLAGVDTQYF. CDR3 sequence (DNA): TGTGCCAGCAGCCCAGGACTAGCGGGAGTAGATACGCAGTATTTT.